A selection of T cell receptor beta chains follows, all from one sample in a study of T-cell memory formation after mild COVID-19. TCRdb itself ran the 5' RACE reads through MiXCR, one entry per CDR3 protein. There are 250,000 to 350,000 distinct CDR3 sequences in the sample; roughly 15% occur only once, and roughly 23% lies in the top ten. The sequencing input was PBMCs or a T cell subset sorted from them (not recorded which). All receptors derive from a man between 18 and 29 years old who had mild COVID-19 (a few samples of this study predate the infection). Cell type and time point are not known. The CDR3 runs from the conserved cysteine through the conserved F or W. The order of the fields is J gene, V gene, CDR3 protein.

TRBJ1-1 | TRBV6-2/TRBV6-3 | CASENPPLSSTEAFF
TRBJ2-1 | TRBV20-1 | CSARASGQAYNEQFF
TRBJ1-4 | TRBV7-8 | CASSVGVVSNEKLFF
TRBJ2-3 | TRBV21-1 | CASRNSTGERQADTQYF
TRBJ2-7 | TRBV28 | CASSSYTYEQYF
TRBJ2-3 | TRBV7-9 | CASSAGQPDTQYF
TRBJ1-6 | TRBV7-9 | CASRVGVSPLHF
TRBJ1-1 | TRBV5-1 | CASSFAPGSTWNTEAFF
TRBJ1-4 | TRBV5-1 | CASGLSRGDEKLFF
TRBJ2-7 | TRBV4-3 | CASSPGWTVSYEQYF
TRBJ1-2 | TRBV11-2 | CASRGTGAGYGYTF
TRBJ1-2 | TRBV4-3 | CASSQLQRGRGGYTF
TRBJ2-3 | TRBV4-3 | CASSQDLGIAAWADTQYF
TRBJ2-1 | TRBV20-1 | CSAPLAIMNEQFF
TRBJ2-1 | TRBV6-2/TRBV6-3 | CASSEQLGLDNEQFF
TRBJ2-5 | TRBV6-5 | CASSYERQTPFQYF
TRBJ1-2 | TRBV5-1 | CASRQGADYGYTF
TRBJ1-4 | TRBV4-1 | CASSQPGQNEKLFF
TRBJ1-6 | TRBV15 | CATSTRAPLLHF
TRBJ2-1 | TRBV7-7 | CASSLAASGGNEQFF
TRBJ1-5 | TRBV4-1 | CASSQGLRGQGNQPQHF
TRBJ1-5 | TRBV20-1 | CSVTAGDQPQHF
TRBJ2-7 | TRBV4-2 | CASSQEQLGAYEQYF
TRBJ2-3 | TRBV27 | CASSLLGLAGTTDTQYF
TRBJ2-3 | TRBV2 | CASLLSLAASTDTQYF
TRBJ2-6 | TRBV10-3 | CAISRTGEHIGANVLTF
TRBJ1-6 | TRBV20-1 | CSARRRAQSSYNSPLHF
TRBJ2-1 | TRBV14 | CASSQDDVGEQFF
TRBJ2-1 | TRBV29-1 | CSVPLGPEQFF
TRBJ2-2 | TRBV20-1 | CSAPIPGFHGELFF
TRBJ2-5 | TRBV20-1 | CSAPPTGWGTQYF